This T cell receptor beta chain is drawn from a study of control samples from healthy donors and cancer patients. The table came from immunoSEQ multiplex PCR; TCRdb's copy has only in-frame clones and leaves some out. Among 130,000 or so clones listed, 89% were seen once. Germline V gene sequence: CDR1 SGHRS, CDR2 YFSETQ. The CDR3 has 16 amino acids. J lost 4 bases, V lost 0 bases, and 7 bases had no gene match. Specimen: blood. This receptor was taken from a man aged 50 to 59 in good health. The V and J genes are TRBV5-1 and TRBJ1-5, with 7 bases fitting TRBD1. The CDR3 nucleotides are TGCGCCAGCAGCTTGGGGTTGACAGGGAAAAATCAGCCCCAGCATTTT. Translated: CASSLGLTGKNQPQHF. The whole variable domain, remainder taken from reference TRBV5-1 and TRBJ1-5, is KAGVTQTPRYLIKTRGQQVTLSCSPISGHRSVSWYQQTPGQGLQFLFEYFSETQRNKGNFPGRFSGRQFSNSRSEMNVSTLELGDSALYLCASSLGLTGKNQPQHFGDGTRLSIL.